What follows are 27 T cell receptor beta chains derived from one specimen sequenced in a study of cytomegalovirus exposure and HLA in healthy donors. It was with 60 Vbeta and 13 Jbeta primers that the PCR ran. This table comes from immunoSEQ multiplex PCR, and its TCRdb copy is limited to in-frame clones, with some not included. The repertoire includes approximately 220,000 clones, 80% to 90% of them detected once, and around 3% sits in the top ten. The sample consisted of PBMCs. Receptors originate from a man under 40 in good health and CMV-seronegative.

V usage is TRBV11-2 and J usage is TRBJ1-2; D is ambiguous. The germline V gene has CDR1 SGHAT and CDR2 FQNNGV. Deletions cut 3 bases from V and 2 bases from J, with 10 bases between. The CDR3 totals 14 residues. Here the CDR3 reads CASSFGLRNYGYTF. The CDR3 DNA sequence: TGTGCCAGCAGCTTTGGCTTACGAAACTATGGCTACACCTTC.

For the CDR3, the DNA is TGTGCCAGCAGCGTAGGGGGACAACCGAACACTGAAGCTTTCTTT. Translating it yields CASSVGGQPNTEAFF. This chain uses TRBV9 with TRBJ1-1, with D tentatively TRBD1 (6 bases). Germline V lookup: CDR1 SGDLS, CDR2 YYNGEE. The CDR3 runs 15 residues. Trimming left V 0 bases short and J 1 base short, with 10 bases between.

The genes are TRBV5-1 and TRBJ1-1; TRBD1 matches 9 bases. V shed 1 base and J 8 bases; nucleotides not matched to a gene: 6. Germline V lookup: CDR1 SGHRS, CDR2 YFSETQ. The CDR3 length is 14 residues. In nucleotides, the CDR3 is TGCGCCAGCAGCTTGACAGGGGGCTCGGAGGAAGCTTTCTTT. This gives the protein CASSLTGGSEEAFF.

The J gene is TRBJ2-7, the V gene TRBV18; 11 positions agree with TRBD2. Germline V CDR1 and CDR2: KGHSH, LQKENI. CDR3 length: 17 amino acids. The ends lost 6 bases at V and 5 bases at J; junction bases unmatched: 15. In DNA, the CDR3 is TGTGCCAGCTCTCTTCTAGCGGGGGGCCCCCTTATGAACGAGCAGTACTTC. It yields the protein CASSLLAGGPLMNEQYF.

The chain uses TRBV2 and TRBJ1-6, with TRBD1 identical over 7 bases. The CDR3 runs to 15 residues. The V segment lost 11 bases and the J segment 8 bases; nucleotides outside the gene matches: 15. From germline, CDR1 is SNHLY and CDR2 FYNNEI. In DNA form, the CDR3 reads TGTGCCGGGACAATTTCGACAGGGAACGATTCACCCCTCCACTTT. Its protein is CAGTISTGNDSPLHF.

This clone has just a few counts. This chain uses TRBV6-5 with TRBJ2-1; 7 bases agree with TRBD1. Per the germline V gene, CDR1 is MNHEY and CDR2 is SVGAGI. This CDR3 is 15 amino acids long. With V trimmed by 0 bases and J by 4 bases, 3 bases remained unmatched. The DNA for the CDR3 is TGTGCCAGCAGTTACTCGGGACAGCATTACAATGAGCAGTTCTTC. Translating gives CASSYSGQHYNEQFF.

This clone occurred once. The CDR3 region is CASSFGPNTEAFF. The CDR3, as DNA: TGTGCCAGCAGTTTTGGCCCGAACACTGAAGCTTTCTTT. V gene TRBV28 combines with J gene TRBJ1-1; D not certain. Trimming shortened V by 3 bases and J by 1 base, and 6 bases separated the two germline ends. CDR1 and CDR2 from the germline V gene are MDHEN and SYDVKM. CDR3 length equals 13 residues.

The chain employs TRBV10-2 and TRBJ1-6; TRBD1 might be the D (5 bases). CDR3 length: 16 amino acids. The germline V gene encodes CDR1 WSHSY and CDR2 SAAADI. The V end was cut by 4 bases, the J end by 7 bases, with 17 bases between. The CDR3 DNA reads TGCGCCAGCAGTGTCCCGGGGGTTTCGGGGAATTCACCCCTCCACTTT. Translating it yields CASSVPGVSGNSPLHF.

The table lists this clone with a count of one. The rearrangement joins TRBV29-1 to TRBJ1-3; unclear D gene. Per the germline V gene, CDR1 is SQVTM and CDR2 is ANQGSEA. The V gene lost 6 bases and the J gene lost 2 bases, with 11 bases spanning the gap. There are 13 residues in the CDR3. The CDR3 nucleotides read TGCAGCGTGACATACCAGGCTGGAAACACCATATATTTT. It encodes CSVTYQAGNTIYF.

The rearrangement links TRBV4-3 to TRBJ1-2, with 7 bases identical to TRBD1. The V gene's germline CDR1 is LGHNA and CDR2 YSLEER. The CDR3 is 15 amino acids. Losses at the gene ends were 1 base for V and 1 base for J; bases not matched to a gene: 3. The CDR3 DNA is TGCGCCAGCAGCCAAGGACAGGGTTATAACTATGGCTACACCTTC. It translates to CASSQGQGYNYGYTF.

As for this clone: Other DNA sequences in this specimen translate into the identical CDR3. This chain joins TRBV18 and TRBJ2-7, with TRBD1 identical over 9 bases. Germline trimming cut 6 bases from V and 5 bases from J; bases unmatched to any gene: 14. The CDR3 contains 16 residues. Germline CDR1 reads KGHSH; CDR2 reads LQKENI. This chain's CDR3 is CASSRTSGQGANEQYF. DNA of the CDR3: TGTGCCAGCTCCCGAACGTCGGGACAGGGAGCTAACGAGCAGTACTTC. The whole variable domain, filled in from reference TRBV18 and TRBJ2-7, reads NAGVMQNPRHLVRRRGQEARLRCSPMKGHSHVYWYRQLPEEGLKFMVYLQKENIIDESGMPKERFSAEFPKEGPSILRIQQVVRGDSAAYFCASSRTSGQGANEQYFGPGTRLTVT.

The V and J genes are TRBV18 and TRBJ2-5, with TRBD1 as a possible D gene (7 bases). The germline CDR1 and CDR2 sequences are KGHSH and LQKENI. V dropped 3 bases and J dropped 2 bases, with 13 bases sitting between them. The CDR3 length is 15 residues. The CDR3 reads CASSPAGQRQETQYF. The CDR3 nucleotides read TGTGCCAGCTCACCTGCGGGACAGAGACAAGAGACCCAGTACTTC.

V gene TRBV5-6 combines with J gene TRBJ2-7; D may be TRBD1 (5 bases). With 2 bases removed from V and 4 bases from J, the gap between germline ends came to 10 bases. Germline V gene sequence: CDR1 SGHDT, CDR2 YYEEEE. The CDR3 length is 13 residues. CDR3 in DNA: TGTGCCAGCAGCTTCCAGGGTTCATACGAGCAGTACTTC. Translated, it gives CASSFQGSYEQYF. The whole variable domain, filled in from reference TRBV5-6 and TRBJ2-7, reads DAGVTQSPTHLIKTRGQQVTLRCSPKSGHDTVSWYQQALGQGPQFIFQYYEEEERQRGNFPDRFSGHQFPNYSSELNVNALLLGDSALYLCASSFQGSYEQYFGPGTRLTVT.

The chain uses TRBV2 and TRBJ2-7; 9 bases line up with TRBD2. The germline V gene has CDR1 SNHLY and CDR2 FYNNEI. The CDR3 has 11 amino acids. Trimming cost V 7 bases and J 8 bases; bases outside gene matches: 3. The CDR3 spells CASTSGEQQYF. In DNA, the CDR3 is TGTGCCAGCACTAGCGGGGAACAGCAGTACTTC.

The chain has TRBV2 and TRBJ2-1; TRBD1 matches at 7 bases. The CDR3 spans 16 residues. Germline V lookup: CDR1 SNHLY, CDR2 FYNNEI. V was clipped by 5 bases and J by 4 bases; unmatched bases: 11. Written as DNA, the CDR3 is TGTGCCAGCAGTCTTATGACAGGGTTCTTATACAATGAGCAGTTCTTC. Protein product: CASSLMTGFLYNEQFF.

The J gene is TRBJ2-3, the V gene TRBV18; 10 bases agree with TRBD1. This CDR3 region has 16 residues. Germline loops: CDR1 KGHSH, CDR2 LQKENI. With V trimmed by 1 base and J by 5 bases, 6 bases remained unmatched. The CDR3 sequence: CASSPRTGGFGDTQYF. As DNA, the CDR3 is TGTGCCAGCTCACCACGGACAGGGGGGTTCGGAGATACGCAGTATTTT.

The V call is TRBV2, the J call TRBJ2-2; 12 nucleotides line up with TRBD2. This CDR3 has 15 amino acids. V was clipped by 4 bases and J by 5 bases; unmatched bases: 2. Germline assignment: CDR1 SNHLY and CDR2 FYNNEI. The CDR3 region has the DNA TGTGCCAGCAGTGTACTAGCGGGGGGAACCGGGGAGCTGTTTTTT. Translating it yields CASSVLAGGTGELFF.

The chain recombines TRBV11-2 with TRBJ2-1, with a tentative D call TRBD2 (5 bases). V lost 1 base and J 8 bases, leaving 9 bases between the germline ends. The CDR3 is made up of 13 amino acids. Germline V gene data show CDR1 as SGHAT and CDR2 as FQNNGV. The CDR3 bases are TGTGCCAGCAGCTTAGCGGGAAGCTATGAGCAGTTCTTC. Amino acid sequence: CASSLAGSYEQFF.

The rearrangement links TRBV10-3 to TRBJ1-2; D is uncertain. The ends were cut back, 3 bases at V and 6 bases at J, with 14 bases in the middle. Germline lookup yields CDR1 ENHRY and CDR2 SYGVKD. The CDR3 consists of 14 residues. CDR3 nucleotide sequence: TGTGCCATCAGTGAAAGGGCAGGAGGACATGGCTACACCTTC. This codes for CAISERAGGHGYTF.

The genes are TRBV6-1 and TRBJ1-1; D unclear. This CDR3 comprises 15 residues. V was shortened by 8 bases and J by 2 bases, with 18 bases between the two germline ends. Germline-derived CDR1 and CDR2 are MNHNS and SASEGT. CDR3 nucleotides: TGTGCCAGCTTGCCCGGCTTGGGCAGAAACACTGAAGCTTTCTTT. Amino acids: CASLPGLGRNTEAFF.

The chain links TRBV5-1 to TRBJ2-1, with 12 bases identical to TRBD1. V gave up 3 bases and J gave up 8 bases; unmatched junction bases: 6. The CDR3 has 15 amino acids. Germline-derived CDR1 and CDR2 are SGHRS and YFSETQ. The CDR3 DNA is TGCGCCAGCAGCTCGGGACAGGGGGCTTGGGATGAGCAGTTCTTC. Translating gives CASSSGQGAWDEQFF.

CDR3 coding DNA: TGTGCCAGCAGTTACCTGGGAGGGCGGGACACTGAAGCTTTCTTT. It yields the protein CASSYLGGRDTEAFF. The V gene is TRBV6-5, the J gene TRBJ1-1; no definite D call. The CDR3 has 15 amino acids. V was trimmed by 2 bases and J by 3 bases, leaving 13 bases between them. Germline values: CDR1 MNHEY, CDR2 SVGAGI.

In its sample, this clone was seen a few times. CDR3 bases: TGCGCCAGCAGCCAAGATTCGGCGGCAGATACGCAGTATTTT. It yields the protein CASSQDSAADTQYF. The V and J genes are TRBV4-1 and TRBJ2-3; D remains ambiguous. Germline CDR1 reads MGHRA; CDR2 reads YSYEKL. The CDR3 runs 14 residues. With 0 bases removed from V and 4 bases from J, the gap between germline ends came to 8 bases.

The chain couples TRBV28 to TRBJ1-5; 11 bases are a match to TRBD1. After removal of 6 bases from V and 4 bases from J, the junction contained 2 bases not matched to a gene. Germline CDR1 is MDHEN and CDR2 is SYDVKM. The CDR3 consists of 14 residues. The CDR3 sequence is CASRGQGGNQPQHF. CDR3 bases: TGTGCCAGCAGGGGACAGGGGGGTAATCAGCCCCAGCATTTT.

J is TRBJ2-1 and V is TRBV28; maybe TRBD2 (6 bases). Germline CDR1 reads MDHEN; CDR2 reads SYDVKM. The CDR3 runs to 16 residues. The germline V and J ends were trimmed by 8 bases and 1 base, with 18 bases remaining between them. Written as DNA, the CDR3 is TGTGCCAGCGGACCCGGGAGTAGCAATTCCTACAATGAGCAGTTCTTC. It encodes CASGPGSSNSYNEQFF.

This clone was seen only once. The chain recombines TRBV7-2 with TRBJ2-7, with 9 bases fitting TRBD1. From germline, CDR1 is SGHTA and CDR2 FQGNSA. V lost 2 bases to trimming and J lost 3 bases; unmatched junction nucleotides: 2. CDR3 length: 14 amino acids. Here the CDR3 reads CASSLTGGIYEQYF. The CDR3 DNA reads TGTGCCAGCAGCTTAACAGGGGGCATCTACGAGCAGTACTTC.

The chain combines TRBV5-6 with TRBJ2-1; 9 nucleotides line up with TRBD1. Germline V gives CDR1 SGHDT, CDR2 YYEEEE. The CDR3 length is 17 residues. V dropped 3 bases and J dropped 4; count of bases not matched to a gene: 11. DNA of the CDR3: TGTGCCAGCAGCTCGAGTTTGGGGACAGGGTGGTACAATGAGCAGTTCTTC. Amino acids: CASSSSLGTGWYNEQFF. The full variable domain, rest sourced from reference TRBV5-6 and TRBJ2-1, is DAGVTQSPTHLIKTRGQQVTLRCSPKSGHDTVSWYQQALGQGPQFIFQYYEEEERQRGNFPDRFSGHQFPNYSSELNVNALLLGDSALYLCASSSSLGTGWYNEQFFGPGTRLTVL.